These 9 T cell receptor beta chains were all obtained from the same sample, sequenced in a study of cytomegalovirus exposure and HLA in healthy donors (dated by TCRdb to 2017 to 2019). Library generation was performed with the immunoSEQ multiplex PCR assay. The multiplex PCR relied on a mix of 60 forward primers for TCR Vbeta segments and 13 reverse primers for TCR Jbeta segments. The clones in this table, taken by TCRdb from immuneACCESS, are in-frame only. Not every clone is retained; where verified, under half of the shortfall comes from an unresolved V gene, and the cause of the rest is unknown. The sample records approximately 120,000 clones, about four fifths of which are singletons. The ten largest clones capture more than 2% of the sample. The sample taken for sequencing was PBMCs. These receptors came from a woman aged 30 to 39 in good health and CMV-seronegative.

The J gene is TRBJ2-1, the V gene TRBV5-4; 9 bases align to TRBD2. After removal of 0 bases from V and 7 bases from J, the junction contained 8 bases not matched to a gene. CDR3 length: 16 residues. Germline assignment: CDR1 SGHNT and CDR2 YYREEE (reference sequence). The CDR3 region has the DNA TGTGCCAGCAGCTTGGAAGTGACTAGCGGTACGAATGAGCAGTTCTTC. Its protein is CASSLEVTSGTNEQFF.

This chain connects TRBV2 to TRBJ2-1; 8 bases agree with TRBD1. The germline V gene has CDR1 SNHLY and CDR2 FYNNEI. Losses at the gene ends were 7 bases for V and 5 bases for J; bases not matched to a gene: 10. CDR3 length: 15 residues. This chain's CDR3 is CASTPDRGTHNEQFF. For the CDR3, the DNA is TGTGCCAGCACCCCAGACAGGGGCACCCACAATGAGCAGTTCTTC. The entire variable domain, with the rest obtained from reference TRBV2 and TRBJ2-1, is as follows: EPEVTQTPSHQVTQMGQEVILRCVPISNHLYFYWYRQILGQKVEFLVSFYNNEISEKSEIFDDQFSVERPDGSNFTLKIRSTKLEDSAMYFCASTPDRGTHNEQFFGPGTRLTVL.

CDR3: CASSFNPGSTDTQYF. CDR3 DNA sequence: TGTGCCAGCAGCTTTAACCCAGGGAGCACAGATACGCAGTATTTT. This sequence joins TRBV5-5 and TRBJ2-3; the D gene is possibly TRBD1 (5 bases). The ends were cut back, 2 bases at V and 0 bases at J, with 10 bases in the middle. Germline loops: CDR1 SGHKS, CDR2 YYEKEE (reference sequence). The CDR3 totals 15 residues.

V and J are TRBV2 and TRBJ2-1; 7 bases match TRBD1. Germline V gene lookup returns CDR1 SNHLY and CDR2 FYNNEI. The CDR3 is 14 residues long. After removal of 7 bases from V and 8 bases from J, the junction contained 11 bases not matched to a gene. CDR3 residues: CASTYRQGMDEQFF. The CDR3 nucleotides are TGTGCCAGCACGTACCGACAGGGTATGGATGAGCAGTTCTTC.

V gene TRBV29-1 combines with J gene TRBJ1-3; TRBD1 aligns across 7 bases. This CDR3 has 16 amino acids. Germline loops: CDR1 SQVTM, CDR2 ANQGSEA. J lost 4 bases, V lost 1 base, and 10 bases had no gene match. The CDR3 nucleotides read TGCAGCGTTGAAGGGCGGACAGGCGGACGAGGAAACACCATATATTTT. Translation: CSVEGRTGGRGNTIYF.

The rearrangement links TRBV25-1 to TRBJ2-7, with a tentative D call TRBD2 (5 bases). The CDR3 spans 13 residues. Germline V gene sequence: CDR1 MGHDK, CDR2 SYGVNS. Trimming took 4 bases from V and 9 from J, leaving 16 bases between them. In nucleotides, the CDR3 is TGTGCCAGCAGTGCCACTACTAGTTTTACGCAGTACTTC. It encodes CASSATTSFTQYF.

The rearrangement links TRBV7-2 to TRBJ2-7, with no clear D. Trimming took 5 bases from V and 0 from J, leaving 11 bases between them. CDR3 length: 14 amino acids. Germline V lookup: CDR1 SGHTA, CDR2 FQGNSA. Here the CDR3 DNA reads TGTGCCAGCAGCCTTGGGTGGAGCTCCTACGAGCAGTACTTC. Protein sequence: CASSLGWSSYEQYF.

This chain joins TRBV29-1 and TRBJ1-1; D may be TRBD1 (5 bases). CDR3 size: 14 residues. V was pared by 3 bases and J by 5 bases, with 16 bases between. The germline CDR1 and CDR2 sequences are SQVTM and ANQGSEA. The CDR3 DNA sequence: TGCAGCGTTGATTTGCAGGGCGGAGGGACTGAAGCTTTCTTT. The encoded protein is CSVDLQGGGTEAFF.

The rearrangement joins TRBV18 to TRBJ1-5; a possible D gene is TRBD1 (6 bases). With 5 bases removed from V and 4 bases from J, the gap between germline ends came to 15 bases. Germline lookup yields CDR1 KGHSH and CDR2 LQKENI. The length of the CDR3 is 15 residues. This CDR3 reads CASSTLQGRNQPQHF. As DNA, the CDR3 is TGTGCCAGCTCAACCCTACAGGGTCGGAATCAGCCCCAGCATTTT.